Listed below are T cell receptor beta chains from one sample, sequenced in a study of blood T cell repertoires in COVID-19. The repertoire was sequenced with immunoSEQ multiplex PCR; TCRdb's copy has only in-frame clones and lacks some. The repertoire includes around 230,000 clones, around 85% of them detected once, and roughly a tenth sits in the top ten. The source material was peripheral blood. These receptors were collected from a woman of 80 years or more with acute or convalescent COVID-19. Each CDR3 is given with its conserved first and last residue. D genes are given only for firm matches. The size of a clone is reported for some rows only, either as once, few or many, or as a class for expanded clones.

J	length	size	D	V	CDR3	DNA
TRBJ1-1	14	-	-	TRBV5-1	CASTLNGGEAEAFF	TGCGCCAGCACCCTTAATGGGGGGGAAGCTGAAGCTTTCTTT
TRBJ1-5	14	-	TRBD1	TRBV2	CASSGTGLNQPQHF	TGTGCCAGCAGTGGGACAGGGCTTAATCAGCCCCAGCATTTT
TRBJ1-5	12	-	-	TRBV5-1	CARVKGNQPQHF	TGCGCCAGGGTTAAGGGGAATCAGCCCCAGCATTTT
TRBJ1-4	16	-	TRBD1	TRBV4-1	CASSHVKQGRYEKLFF	TGCGCCAGCAGCCATGTAAAACAGGGGAGATATGAAAAACTGTTTTTT
TRBJ2-1	16	-	TRBD2	TRBV19	CASNRLAGGLVDEQFF	TGTGCCAGTAACCGACTAGCGGGGGGGCTGGTGGATGAGCAGTTCTTC
TRBJ1-1	12	-	-	TRBV19	CASSIRGGEAFF	TGTGCCAGTAGTATCCGAGGGGGTGAAGCTTTCTTT
TRBJ2-1	15	-	TRBD2	TRBV6-4	CASSAGTSNYNEQFF	TGTGCCAGCAGCGCCGGGACTAGCAATTACAATGAGCAGTTCTTC
TRBJ2-6	15	-	-	TRBV11-2	CASSFPGTGANVLTF	TGTGCCAGCAGCTTTCCAGGGACAGGGGCCAACGTCCTGACTTTC
TRBJ1-2	15	-	TRBD1	TRBV24-1	CATSDPGQGEYGYTF	TGTGCCACCAGCGACCCGGGACAGGGAGAATATGGCTACACCTTC
TRBJ1-5	19	-	-	TRBV21-1	CASSNPGQLWSGSNQPQHF	TGTGCCAGCAGCAACCCGGGACAGCTTTGGAGCGGTAGCAATCAGCCCCAGCATTTT
TRBJ1-3	15	-	-	TRBV7-9	CASSLLVAVENTIYF	TGTGCCAGCAGCTTACTCGTGGCGGTTGAAAACACCATATATTTT
TRBJ1-4	16	-	TRBD1	TRBV11-2	CASSPRTGATNEKLFF	TGTGCCAGCAGCCCCCGGACAGGCGCAACTAATGAAAAACTGTTTTTT
TRBJ2-7	13	-	-	TRBV3-1/TRBV3-2	CASSLRVSYEQYF	TGTGCCAGCAGCCTCAGGGTCTCCTACGAGCAGTACTTC
TRBJ2-7	14	-	-	TRBV6-5	CASSYGQRNYEQYF	TGTGCCAGCAGTTACGGACAGCGAAACTACGAGCAGTACTTC
TRBJ1-6	12	-	-	TRBV29-1	CSGQRVNSPLHF	TGCAGCGGACAGAGAGTTAATTCACCCCTCCACTTT
TRBJ2-5	12	few	-	TRBV24-1	CATSDLLETQYF	TGTGCCACCAGTGATTTGCTGGAGACCCAGTACTTC
TRBJ1-3	14	-	TRBD1	TRBV7-2	CASSPGGSGNTIYF	TGTGCCAGCAGCCCAGGGGGCTCTGGAAACACCATATATTTT
TRBJ1-4	14	-	-	TRBV2	CASSEVRVGEKLFF	TGTGCCAGCAGTGAAGTGAGGGTGGGAGAAAAACTGTTTTTT
TRBJ2-1	15	few	TRBD2	TRBV11-3	CASSLDSGGYNEQFF	TGTGCCAGCAGCTTAGACAGCGGGGGCTACAATGAGCAGTTCTTC